This record covers a single TCR beta chain. The antigen remains undetermined. The sample originates from a study of T cell responses to AZD1222 COVID-19 vaccine. Overall study results and limits: Targeting of unmutated variant regions was reportedly seen in nearly half of spike-specific TCRs. Spike-specific TCR breadth and depth rose after two AZD1222 doses. Donors in the cohort were predominantly white British and more often female, and clonal diversity was possibly underestimated.

There are 14 residues in the CDR3. V was clipped by 6 bases and J by 4 bases, with 15 bases between them. Germline lookup yields CDR1 MNHEY and CDR2 SVGEGT. TCRdb keeps only in-frame clones here, not all; method: immunoSEQ multiplex PCR. The sample includes more than 25,000 clones, around 86% of them seen just once. The sample was peripheral blood, taken on day 0 of AZD1222 vaccination. The chain has TRBV6-2 or TRBV6-3 and TRBJ2-5, with D tentatively TRBD1 (6 bases). The origin of this receptor is an adult in good health. CDR3 in amino acids: CASSRPGQRETQYF. The CDR3 nucleotides read TGTGCCAGCAGCAGACCGGGACAACGAGAGACCCAGTACTTC.